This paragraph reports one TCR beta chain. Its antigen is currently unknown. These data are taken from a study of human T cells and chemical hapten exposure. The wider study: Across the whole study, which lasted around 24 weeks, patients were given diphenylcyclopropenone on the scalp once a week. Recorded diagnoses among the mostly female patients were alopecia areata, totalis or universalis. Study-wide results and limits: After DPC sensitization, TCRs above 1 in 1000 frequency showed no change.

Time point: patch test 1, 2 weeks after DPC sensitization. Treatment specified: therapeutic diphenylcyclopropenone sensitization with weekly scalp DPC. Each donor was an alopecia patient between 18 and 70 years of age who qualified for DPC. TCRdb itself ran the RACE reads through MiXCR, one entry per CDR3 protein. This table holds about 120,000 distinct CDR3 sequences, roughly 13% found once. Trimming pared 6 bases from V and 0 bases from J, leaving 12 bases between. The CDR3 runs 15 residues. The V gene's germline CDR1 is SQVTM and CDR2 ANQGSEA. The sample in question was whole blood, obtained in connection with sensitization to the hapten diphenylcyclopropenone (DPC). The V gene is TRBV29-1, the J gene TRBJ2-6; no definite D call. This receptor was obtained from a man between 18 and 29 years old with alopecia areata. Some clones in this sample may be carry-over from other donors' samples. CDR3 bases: TGCAGCGTACGCCGTAGACTCTCTGGGGCCAACGTCCTGACTTTC. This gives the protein CSVRRRLSGANVLTF. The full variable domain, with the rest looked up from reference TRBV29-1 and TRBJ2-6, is SAVISQKPSRDICQRGTSLTIQCQVDSQVTMMFWYRQQPGQSLTLIATANQGSEATYESGFVIDKFPISRPNLTFSTLTVSNMSPEDSSIYLCSVRRRLSGANVLTFGAGSRLTVL.